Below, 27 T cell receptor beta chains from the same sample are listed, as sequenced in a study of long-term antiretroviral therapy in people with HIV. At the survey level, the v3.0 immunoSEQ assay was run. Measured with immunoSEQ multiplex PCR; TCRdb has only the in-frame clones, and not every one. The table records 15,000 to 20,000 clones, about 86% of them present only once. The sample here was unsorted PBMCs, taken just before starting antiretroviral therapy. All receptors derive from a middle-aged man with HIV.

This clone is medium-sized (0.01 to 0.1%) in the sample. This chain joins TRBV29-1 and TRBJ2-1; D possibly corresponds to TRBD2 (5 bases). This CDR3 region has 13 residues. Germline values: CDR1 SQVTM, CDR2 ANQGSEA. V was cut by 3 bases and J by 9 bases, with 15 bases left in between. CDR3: CSVDPGLGVEQFF. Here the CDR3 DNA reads TGCAGCGTTGACCCCGGGTTGGGAGTTGAGCAGTTCTTC.

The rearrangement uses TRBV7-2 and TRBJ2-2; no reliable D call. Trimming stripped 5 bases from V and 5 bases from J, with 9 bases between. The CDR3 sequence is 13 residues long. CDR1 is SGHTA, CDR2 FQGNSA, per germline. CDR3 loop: CASSDTVTGELFF. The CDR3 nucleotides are TGTGCCAGCAGCGACACGGTGACCGGGGAGCTGTTTTTT.

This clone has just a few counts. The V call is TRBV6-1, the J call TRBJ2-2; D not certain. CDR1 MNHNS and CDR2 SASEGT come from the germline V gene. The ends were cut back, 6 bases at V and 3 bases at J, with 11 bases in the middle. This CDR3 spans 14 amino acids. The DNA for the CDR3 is TGTGCCAGCAGAGACACCCCGGACACCGGGGAGCTGTTTTTT. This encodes CASRDTPDTGELFF.

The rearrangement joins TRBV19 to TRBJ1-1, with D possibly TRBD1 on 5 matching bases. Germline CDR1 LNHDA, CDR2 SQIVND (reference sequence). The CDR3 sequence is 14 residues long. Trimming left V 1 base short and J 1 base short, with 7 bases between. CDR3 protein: CASSIGGRNTEAFF. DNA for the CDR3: TGTGCCAGTAGTATAGGGGGGAGGAACACTGAAGCTTTCTTT.

CDR3 loop: CASSLVPGGYTF. CDR3 nucleotides: TGTGCCAGCAGCTTAGTCCCTGGGGGCTACACCTTC. The rearrangement joins TRBV7-2 to TRBJ1-2; D is unclear. Between the trimmed V and J ends, which lost 1 base and 8 bases, there was a span of 8 bases. Germline V gene data show CDR1 as SGHTA and CDR2 as FQGNSA. The CDR3 extends over 12 amino acids.

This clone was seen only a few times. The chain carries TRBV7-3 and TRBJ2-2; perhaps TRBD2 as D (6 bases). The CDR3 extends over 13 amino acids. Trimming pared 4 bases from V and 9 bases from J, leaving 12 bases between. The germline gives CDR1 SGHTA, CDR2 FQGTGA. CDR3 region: CASSSDYTRELFF. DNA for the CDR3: TGTGCCAGCAGCTCGGACTATACCCGGGAGCTGTTTTTT. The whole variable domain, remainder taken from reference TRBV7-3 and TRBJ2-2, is GAGVSQTPSNKVTEKGKYVELRCDPISGHTALYWYRQSLGQGPEFLIYFQGTGAADDSGLPNDRFFAVRPEGSVSTLKIQRTERGDSAVYLCASSSDYTRELFFGEGSRLTVL.

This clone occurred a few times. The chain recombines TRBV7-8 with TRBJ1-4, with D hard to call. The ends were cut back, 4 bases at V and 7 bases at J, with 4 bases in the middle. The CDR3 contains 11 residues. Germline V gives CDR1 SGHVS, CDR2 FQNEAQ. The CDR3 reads CASSYSEKLFF. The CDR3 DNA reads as TGTGCCAGCAGCTACAGTGAAAAACTGTTTTTT.

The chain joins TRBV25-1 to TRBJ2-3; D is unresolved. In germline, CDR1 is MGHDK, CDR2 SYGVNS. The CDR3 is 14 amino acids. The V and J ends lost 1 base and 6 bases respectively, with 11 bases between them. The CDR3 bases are TGTGCCAGCAGTGAATCACGGGTGGCGGATACGCAGTATTTT. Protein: CASSESRVADTQYF.

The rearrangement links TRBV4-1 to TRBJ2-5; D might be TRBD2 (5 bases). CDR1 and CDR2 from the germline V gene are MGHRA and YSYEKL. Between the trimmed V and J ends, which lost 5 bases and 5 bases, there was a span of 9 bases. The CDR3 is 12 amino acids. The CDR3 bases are TGCGCCAGCAGCGGAGGCGGTGAGACCCAGTACTTC. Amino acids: CASSGGGETQYF.

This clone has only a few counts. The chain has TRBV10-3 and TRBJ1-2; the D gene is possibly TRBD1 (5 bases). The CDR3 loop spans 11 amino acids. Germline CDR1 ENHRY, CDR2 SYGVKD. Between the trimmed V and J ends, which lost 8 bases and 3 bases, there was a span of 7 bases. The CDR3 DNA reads TGTGCCATCCAGGGCGACTATGGCTACACCTTC. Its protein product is CAIQGDYGYTF.

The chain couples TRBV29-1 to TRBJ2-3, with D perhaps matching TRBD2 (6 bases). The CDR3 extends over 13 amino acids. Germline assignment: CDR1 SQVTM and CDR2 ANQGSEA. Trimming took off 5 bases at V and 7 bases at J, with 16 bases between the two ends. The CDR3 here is CSVPNQAGNTQYF. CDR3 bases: TGCAGCGTTCCAAACCAGGCGGGGAATACGCAGTATTTT.

CDR3 coding DNA: TGTGCCAGCAGCTTAGTTGTCGCGTTTGGAGGGGCCAACGTCCTGACTTTC. This sequence encodes CASSLVVAFGGANVLTF. The chain recombines TRBV7-8 with TRBJ2-6; D unclear. Trimming removed 1 base from V and 4 bases from J, with 14 bases in between. This CDR3 contains 17 residues. The germline CDR1 and CDR2 sequences are SGHVS and FQNEAQ.

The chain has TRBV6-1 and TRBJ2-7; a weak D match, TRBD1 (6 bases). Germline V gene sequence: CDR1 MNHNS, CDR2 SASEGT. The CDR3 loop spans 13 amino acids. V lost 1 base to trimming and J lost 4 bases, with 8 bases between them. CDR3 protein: CASSEGDKYEQYF. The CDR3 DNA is TGTGCCAGCAGTGAAGGGGACAAGTACGAGCAGTACTTC.

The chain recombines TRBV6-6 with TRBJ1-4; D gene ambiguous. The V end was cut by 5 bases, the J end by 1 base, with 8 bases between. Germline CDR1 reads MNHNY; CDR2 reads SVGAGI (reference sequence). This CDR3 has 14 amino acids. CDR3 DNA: TGTGCCAGCAGTATAAGTGGAACTAATGAAAAACTGTTTTTT. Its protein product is CASSISGTNEKLFF.

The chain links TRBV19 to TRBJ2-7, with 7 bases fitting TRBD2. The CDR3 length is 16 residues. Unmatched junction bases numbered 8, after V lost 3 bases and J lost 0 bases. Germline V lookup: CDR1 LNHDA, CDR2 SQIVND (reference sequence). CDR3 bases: TGTGCCAGTAGTATTCGGGGGGAGGCCGCCTCCTACGAGCAGTACTTC. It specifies CASSIRGEAASYEQYF.

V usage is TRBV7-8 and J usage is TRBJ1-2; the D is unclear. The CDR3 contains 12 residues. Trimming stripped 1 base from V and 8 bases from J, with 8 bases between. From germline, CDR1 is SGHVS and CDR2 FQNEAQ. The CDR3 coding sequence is TGTGCCAGCAGCTTAGATGTTGGGGGCTACACCTTC. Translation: CASSLDVGGYTF.

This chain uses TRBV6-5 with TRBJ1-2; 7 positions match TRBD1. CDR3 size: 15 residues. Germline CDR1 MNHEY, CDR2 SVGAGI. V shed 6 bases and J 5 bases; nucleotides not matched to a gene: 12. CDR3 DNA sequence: TGTGCCAGCAGAGAGGACAGGTGGAGGGATTATGGCTACACCTTC. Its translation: CASREDRWRDYGYTF.

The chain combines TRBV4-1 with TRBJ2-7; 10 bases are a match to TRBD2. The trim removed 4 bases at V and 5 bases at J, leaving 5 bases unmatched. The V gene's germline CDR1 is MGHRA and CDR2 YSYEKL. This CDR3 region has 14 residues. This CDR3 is CASSPAGGEDEQYF. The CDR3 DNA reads TGCGCCAGCAGCCCAGCGGGGGGGGAGGACGAGCAGTACTTC.

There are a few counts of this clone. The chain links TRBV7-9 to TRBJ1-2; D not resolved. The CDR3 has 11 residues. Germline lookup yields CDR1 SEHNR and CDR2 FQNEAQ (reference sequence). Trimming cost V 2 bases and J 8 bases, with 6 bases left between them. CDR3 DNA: TGTGCCAGCAGCTTACGCGGGGGCTACACCTTC. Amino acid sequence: CASSLRGGYTF.

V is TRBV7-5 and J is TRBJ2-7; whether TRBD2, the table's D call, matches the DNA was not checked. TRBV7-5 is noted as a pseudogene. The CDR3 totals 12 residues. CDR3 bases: TGTGCCAGCAGCTTAGCTTACTACGAGCAGTACTTC. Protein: CASSLAYYEQYF.

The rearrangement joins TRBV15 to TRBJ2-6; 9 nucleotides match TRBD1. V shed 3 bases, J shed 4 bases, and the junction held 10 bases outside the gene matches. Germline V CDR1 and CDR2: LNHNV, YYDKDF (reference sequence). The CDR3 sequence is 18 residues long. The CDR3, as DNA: TGTGCCACCAGCAGGTCGGCACAGGGGGCGCGCGGGGCCAACGTCCTGACTTTC. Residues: CATSRSAQGARGANVLTF.

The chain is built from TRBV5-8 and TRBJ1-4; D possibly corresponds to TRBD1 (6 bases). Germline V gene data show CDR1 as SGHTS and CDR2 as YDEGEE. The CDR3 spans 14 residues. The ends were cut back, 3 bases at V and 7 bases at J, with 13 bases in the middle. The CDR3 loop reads CASSSSGQPEKLFF. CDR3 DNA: TGTGCCAGCAGCTCCTCCGGACAGCCTGAAAAACTGTTTTTT. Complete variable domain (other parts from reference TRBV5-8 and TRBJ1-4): EAGVTQSPTHLIKTRGQQATLRCSPISGHTSVYWYQQALGLGLQFLLWYDEGEERNRGNFPPRFSGRQFPNYSSELNVNALELEDSALYLCASSSSGQPEKLFFGSGTQLSVL.

CDR3 nucleotide sequence: TGTGCCAGCAGCGGAAACAGGGGACCCAGCACAGATACGCAGTATTTT. It codes for CASSGNRGPSTDTQYF. The J gene is TRBJ2-3, the V gene TRBV5-6; TRBD1 matches 7 bases. This CDR3 region has 16 residues. Germline values: CDR1 SGHDT, CDR2 YYEEEE. V shed 4 bases, J shed 0 bases, and the junction held 8 bases outside the gene matches. Full variable domain (rest looked up from reference TRBV5-6 and TRBJ2-3): DAGVTQSPTHLIKTRGQQVTLRCSPKSGHDTVSWYQQALGQGPQFIFQYYEEEERQRGNFPDRFSGHQFPNYSSELNVNALLLGDSALYLCASSGNRGPSTDTQYFGPGTRLTVL.

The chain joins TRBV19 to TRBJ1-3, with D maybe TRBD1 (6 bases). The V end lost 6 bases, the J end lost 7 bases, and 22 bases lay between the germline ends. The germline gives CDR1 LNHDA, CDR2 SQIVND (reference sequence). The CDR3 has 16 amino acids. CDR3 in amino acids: CASSLAGGQLTNTIYF. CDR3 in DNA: TGTGCCAGTAGCCTGGCGGGGGGACAATTGACGAACACCATATATTTT.

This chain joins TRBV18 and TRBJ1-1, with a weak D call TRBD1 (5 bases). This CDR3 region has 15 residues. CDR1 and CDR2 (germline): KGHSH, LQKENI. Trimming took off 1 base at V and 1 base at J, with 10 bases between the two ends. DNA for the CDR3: TGTGCCAGCTCACCACTGGAGGGGCGGAACACTGAAGCTTTCTTT. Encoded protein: CASSPLEGRNTEAFF.

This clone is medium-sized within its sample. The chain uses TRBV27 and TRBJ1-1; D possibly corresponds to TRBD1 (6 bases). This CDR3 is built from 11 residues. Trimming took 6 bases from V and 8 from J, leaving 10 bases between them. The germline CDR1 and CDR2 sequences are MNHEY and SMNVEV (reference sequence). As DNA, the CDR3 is TGTGCCAGCAGCCGAGGGACAGAAGCTTTCTTT. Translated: CASSRGTEAFF.

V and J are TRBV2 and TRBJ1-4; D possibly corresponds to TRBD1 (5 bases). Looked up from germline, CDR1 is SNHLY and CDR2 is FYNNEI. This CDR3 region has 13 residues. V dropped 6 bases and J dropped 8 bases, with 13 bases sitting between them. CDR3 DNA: TGTGCCAGCAGCTCCGGGACTAGCGAAAAACTGTTTTTT. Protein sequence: CASSSGTSEKLFF. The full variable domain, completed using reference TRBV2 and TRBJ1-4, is EPEVTQTPSHQVTQMGQEVILRCVPISNHLYFYWYRQILGQKVEFLVSFYNNEISEKSEIFDDQFSVERPDGSNFTLKIRSTKLEDSAMYFCASSSGTSEKLFFGSGTQLSVL.